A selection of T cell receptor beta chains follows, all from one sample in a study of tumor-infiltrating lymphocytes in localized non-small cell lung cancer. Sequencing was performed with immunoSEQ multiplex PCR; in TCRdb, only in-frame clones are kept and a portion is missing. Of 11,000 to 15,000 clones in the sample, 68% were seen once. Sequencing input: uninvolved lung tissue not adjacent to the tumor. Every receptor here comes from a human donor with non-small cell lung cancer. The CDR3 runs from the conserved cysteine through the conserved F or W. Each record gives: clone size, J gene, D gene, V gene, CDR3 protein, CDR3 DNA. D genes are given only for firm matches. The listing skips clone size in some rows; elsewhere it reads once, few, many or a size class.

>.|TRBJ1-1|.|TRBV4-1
CASMGGGEDEAFF
TGCGCCAGCATGGGGGGAGGGGAAGATGAAGCTTTCTTT
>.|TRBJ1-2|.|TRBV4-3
CASSQDRSRSNGYTF
TGCGCCAGCAGCCAAGATCGAAGCAGGTCCAATGGCTACACCTTC
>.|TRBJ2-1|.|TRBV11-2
CASSLAGPTEQFF
TGTGCCAGCAGCTTAGCGGGACCCACAGAGCAGTTCTTC
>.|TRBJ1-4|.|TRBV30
CAWSHPGTPFIKLFF
TGTGCCTGGAGTCACCCCGGGACACCTTTTATTAAACTGTTTTTT
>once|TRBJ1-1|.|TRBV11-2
CASSWGQMNTEAFF
TGTGCCAGCAGCTGGGGCCAGATGAACACTGAAGCTTTCTTT
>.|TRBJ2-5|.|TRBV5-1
CASSLVETQYF
TGCGCCAGCAGCTTGGTGGAGACCCAGTACTTC
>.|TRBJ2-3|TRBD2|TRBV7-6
CASSLKAGGTDTQYF
TGTGCCAGCAGCTTAAAAGCGGGAGGCACAGATACGCAGTATTTT
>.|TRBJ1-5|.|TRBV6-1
CASSEARLRGYSNQPQHF
TGTGCCAGCAGTGAAGCGAGGTTACGGGGCTATAGCAATCAGCCCCAGCATTTT
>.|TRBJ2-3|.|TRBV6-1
CASSEGIAIGTQYF
TGTGCCAGCAGTGAGGGGATTGCGATAGGAACGCAGTATTTT
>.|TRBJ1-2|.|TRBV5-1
CASSWGDLRGGYTF
TGCGCCAGCAGCTGGGGAGACCTTCGGGGTGGCTACACCTTC
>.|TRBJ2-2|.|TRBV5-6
CASSIMSALNTGELFF
TGTGCCAGCAGTATAATGAGCGCCCTGAACACCGGGGAGCTGTTTTTT
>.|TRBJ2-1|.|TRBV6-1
CASSELGSYNEQFF
TGTGCCAGCAGTGAATTGGGCTCCTACAATGAGCAGTTCTTC
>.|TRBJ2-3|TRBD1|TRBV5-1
CASTGQLTDTQYF
TGCGCCAGCACGGGACAGCTCACAGATACGCAGTATTTT
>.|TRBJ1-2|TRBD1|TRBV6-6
CASSYSEYRGGYTF
TGTGCCAGCAGTTACTCGGAGTACAGGGGTGGCTACACCTTC
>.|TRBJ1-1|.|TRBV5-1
CASSPQDSYSEAFF
TGCGCCAGCAGCCCCCAGGACAGCTATAGTGAAGCTTTCTTT
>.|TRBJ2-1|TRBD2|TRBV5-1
CASTPGTTYNEQFF
TGCGCCAGCACGCCGGGGACTACATACAATGAGCAGTTCTTC
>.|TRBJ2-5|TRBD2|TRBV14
CASSPYGVLARRETQYF
TGTGCCAGCAGCCCCTATGGGGTACTAGCGCGGCGTGAGACCCAGTACTTC
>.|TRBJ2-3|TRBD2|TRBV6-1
CASSEGAGGPDTQYF
TGTGCCAGCAGTGAGGGGGCGGGGGGGCCAGATACGCAGTATTTT
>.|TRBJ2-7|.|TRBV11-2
CASSLGAADEQYF
TGTGCCAGCAGCTTAGGTGCAGCGGACGAGCAGTACTTC
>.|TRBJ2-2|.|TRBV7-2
CASRPPALSSGELFF
TGTGCCAGCAGACCCCCGGCCCTCTCATCCGGGGAGCTGTTTTTT
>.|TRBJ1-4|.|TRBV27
CASSLNRDSEKLFF
TGTGCCAGCAGTTTAAACAGGGACTCTGAAAAACTGTTTTTT
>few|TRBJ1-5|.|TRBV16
CASSLGGNSNQPQHF
TGTGCCAGCAGCCTAGGGGGAAATAGCAATCAGCCCCAGCATTTT
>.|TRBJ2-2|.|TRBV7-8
CASSLPEGEGTGELFF
TGTGCCAGCAGCTTACCGGAGGGAGAAGGCACCGGGGAGCTGTTTTTT
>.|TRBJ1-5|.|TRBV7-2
CASSFSGGAGGPQHF
TGTGCCAGCAGCTTTTCAGGTGGGGCGGGAGGGCCCCAGCATTTT
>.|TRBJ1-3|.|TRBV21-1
CASSPKGRISGNTIYF
TGTGCCAGCAGCCCAAAGGGACGGATCTCTGGAAACACCATATATTTT
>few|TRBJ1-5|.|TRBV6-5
CASSYSPNQPQHF
TGTGCCAGCAGTTACTCGCCCAATCAGCCCCAGCATTTT
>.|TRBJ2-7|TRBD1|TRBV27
CASSSTGVYYEQYF
TGTGCCAGCAGTTCCACAGGGGTTTACTACGAGCAGTACTTC
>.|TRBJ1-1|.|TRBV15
CATSRWGRNTEAFF
TGTGCCACCAGCAGATGGGGGAGGAACACTGAAGCTTTCTTT
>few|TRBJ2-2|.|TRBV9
CASSVSSPGELFF
TGTGCCAGCAGCGTAAGTTCCCCCGGGGAGCTGTTTTTT
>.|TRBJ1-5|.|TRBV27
CASSLSPGHPLYSNQPQHF
TGTGCCAGCAGTTTATCGCCGGGACATCCATTATATAGCAATCAGCCCCAGCATTTT
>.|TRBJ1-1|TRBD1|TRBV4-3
CASSQVGTGHTEAFF
TGCGCCAGCAGCCAGGTTGGGACAGGGCACACTGAAGCTTTCTTT
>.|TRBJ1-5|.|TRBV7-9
CASRRGDQPQHF
TGTGCCAGCAGGCGCGGGGATCAGCCCCAGCATTTT
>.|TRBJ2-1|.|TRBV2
CASSEGFGDVNEQFF
TGTGCCAGCAGTGAAGGGTTTGGGGATGTGAATGAGCAGTTCTTC
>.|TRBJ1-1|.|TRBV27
CASSYRDKAFF
TGTGCCAGCAGCTACAGGGACAAAGCTTTCTTT
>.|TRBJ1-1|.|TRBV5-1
CASRPDTGNTEAFF
TGCGCCAGCAGGCCGGACACAGGCAACACTGAAGCTTTCTTT
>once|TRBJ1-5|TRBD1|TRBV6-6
CASSDPDRADQPQHF
TGTGCCAGCAGTGACCCGGACAGGGCTGACCAGCCCCAGCATTTT
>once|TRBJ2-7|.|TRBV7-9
CASSLTSGKVYEQYF
TGTGCCAGCAGTTTGACATCGGGGAAGGTTTACGAGCAGTACTTC
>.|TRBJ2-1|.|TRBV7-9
CASSEVQGNYNEQFF
TGTGCCAGCAGCGAAGTACAGGGAAACTACAATGAGCAGTTCTTC
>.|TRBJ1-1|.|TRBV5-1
CASSFRPEGNTEAFF
TGCGCCAGCAGCTTCAGGCCGGAGGGAAACACTGAAGCTTTCTTT
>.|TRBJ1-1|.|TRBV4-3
CASRLQGGGNTEAFF
TGCGCCAGCAGATTACAGGGTGGCGGGAACACTGAAGCTTTCTTT
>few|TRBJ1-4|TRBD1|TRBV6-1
CASNPGTGYEKLFF
TGTGCCAGCAACCCCGGGACAGGGTATGAAAAACTGTTTTTT
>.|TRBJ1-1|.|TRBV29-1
CSVHTGTSRSEAFF
TGCAGCGTTCATACCGGGACAAGTCGGTCTGAAGCTTTCTTT
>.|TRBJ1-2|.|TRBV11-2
CASSLTNYGYTF
TGTGCCAGCAGCTTGACAAACTATGGCTACACCTTC
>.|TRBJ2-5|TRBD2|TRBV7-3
CASTMGGQETQYF
TGTGCCAGCACCATGGGGGGGCAAGAGACCCAGTACTTC
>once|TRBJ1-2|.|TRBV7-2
CASSPPGANYGYTF
TGTGCCAGCAGCCCCCCGGGAGCTAACTATGGCTACACCTTC
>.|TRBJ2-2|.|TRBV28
CASSSHRPGELFF
TGTGCCAGCAGTTCCCACAGGCCCGGGGAGCTGTTTTTT
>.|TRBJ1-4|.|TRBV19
CASMRRSNEKLFF
TGTGCCAGTATGCGACGGTCTAATGAAAAACTGTTTTTT
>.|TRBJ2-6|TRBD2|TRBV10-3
CAISGGGGRSGANVLTF
TGTGCCATCAGTGGCGGGGGGGGCCGCTCTGGGGCCAACGTCCTGACTTTC
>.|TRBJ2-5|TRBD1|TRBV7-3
CASSLGTGGGQETQYF
TGTGCCAGCAGCTTAGGGACAGGGGGAGGGCAAGAGACCCAGTACTTC
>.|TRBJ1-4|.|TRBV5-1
CASSLGGGAEKLFF
TGCGCCAGCAGCTTGGGCGGGGGCGCTGAAAAACTGTTTTTT
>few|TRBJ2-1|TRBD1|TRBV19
CASSPSRGPYNEQFF
TGTGCCAGTAGTCCCTCCAGGGGGCCCTACAATGAGCAGTTCTTC
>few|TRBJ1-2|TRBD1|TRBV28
CASSFRGLGYTF
TGTGCCAGCAGTTTTAGGGGGCTTGGCTACACCTTC
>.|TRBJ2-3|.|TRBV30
CAWGNEYSTDTQYF
TGTGCCTGGGGAAATGAATACAGCACAGATACGCAGTATTTT
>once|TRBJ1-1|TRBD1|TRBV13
CASSLVGRDRQAFF
TGTGCCAGCAGCTTAGTGGGTCGGGACAGGCAAGCTTTCTTT